This T cell receptor beta chain is from a study of T cell changes during pregnancy in multiple sclerosis. Germline trimming cut 1 base from V and 6 bases from J; bases unmatched to any gene: 16. The length of the CDR3 is 19 residues. CDR1 and CDR2 from the germline V gene are MGHRA and YSYEKL. Measured with immunoSEQ multiplex PCR; TCRdb has only the in-frame clones, and not every one. The table has 35,000 to 50,000 clones, under 90% seen once. V usage is TRBV4-1 and J usage is TRBJ2-3, with 10 bases aligning to TRBD2. The sequences come from CD4+ T cells from peripheral blood mononuclear cells, collected before pregnancy. The TCR comes from a female donor with multiple sclerosis, enrolled in a pregnancy study. The CDR3: CASSQGRLAGAPDQDTQYF. The DNA of the CDR3 is TGCGCCAGCAGCCAAGGAAGGCTAGCGGGGGCCCCCGATCAGGATACGCAGTATTTT.